This TCR beta chain was sequenced in a study of technical replicates of blood from a handful of donors. The CDR3 sequence is 17 residues long. V shed 1 base and J 10 bases; nucleotides not matched to a gene: 14. Germline V gene lookup returns CDR1 SEHNR and CDR2 FQNEAQ (reference sequence). Repertoires were generated with immunoSEQ multiplex PCR, while TCRdb's copy carries only in-frame clones and drops some. Of approximately 70,000 clones in the sample, about 90% are singletons; the top ten hold 0.38%. The chain employs TRBV7-9 and TRBJ2-1; 9 bases are shared with TRBD2. This sequence originates from a human donor in good health. Input material: T cells isolated from PBMCs. In DNA form, the CDR3 reads TGTGCCAGCAGCTTAGGTGGGTTCGTTGGAGCGGGAGGCGAGCAGTTCTTC. The encoded protein is CASSLGGFVGAGGEQFF.